Listed below are T cell receptor beta chains from one sample, sequenced in a study of OX40 agonist ivuxolimab in advanced cancers. Using immunoSEQ multiplex PCR, the repertoire was profiled, and TCRdb retains in-frame clones only, with some absent. The sample has about 100,000 clones; roughly 90% are singletons. Sequencing used CD4+ or CD8+ T cells sorted from blood, obtained in a trial of the OX40 agonist ivuxolimab. These TCRs come from an adult with an advanced solid tumor such as melanoma, head and neck, liver or kidney cancer. The CDR3 runs from the conserved cysteine through the conserved F or W. A D gene is named only where the DNA matches it firmly. Expanded clones get a size class; other rows say once, few or many, or leave the size out.

TRBV19,TRBJ2-6,.,.,CASSPRTVGANVLTF,TGTGCCAGTAGTCCCCGGACAGTTGGGGCCAACGTCCTGACTTTC
TRBV19,TRBJ2-5,TRBD1,.,CASRGQGAIPAQYF,TGTGCCAGTAGAGGACAGGGGGCGATCCCGGCCCAGTACTTC
TRBV30,TRBJ1-6,.,.,CAWSVKGFNSPLHF,TGTGCCTGGAGTGTGAAAGGGTTTAATTCACCCCTCCACTTT
TRBV5-1,TRBJ1-4,.,.,CASRASGTPRRNEKLFF,TGCGCCAGCAGGGCAAGCGGGACACCTCGGAGGAATGAAAAACTGTTTTTT
TRBV7-2,TRBJ1-3,.,.,CASSLQSMAGNTIYF,TGTGCCAGCAGCTTACAGTCGATGGCTGGAAACACCATATATTTT
TRBV5-6,TRBJ2-7,.,.,CASSFSGKAPSYEQYF,TGTGCCAGCAGCTTCTCAGGAAAAGCACCCTCCTACGAGCAGTACTTC
TRBV6-1,TRBJ1-5,TRBD1,.,CASSSDRARNQPQHF,TGTGCCAGCAGTTCGGACAGGGCGAGGAATCAGCCCCAGCATTTT
TRBV5-1,TRBJ2-1,.,.,CASSPQRAVDEQFF,TGCGCCAGCAGCCCCCAACGGGCGGTCGATGAGCAGTTCTTC
TRBV7-8,TRBJ2-7,.,.,CASSLGLSYEQYF,TGTGCCAGCTCCCTGGGCTTGTCCTACGAGCAGTACTTC
TRBV27,TRBJ2-3,TRBD2,.,CASSFLLAGGTDTQYF,TGTGCCAGCAGTTTCTTACTAGCGGGGGGAACAGATACGCAGTATTTT
TRBV5-1,TRBJ1-4,TRBD1,.,CASSPQGTLVEKLFF,TGCGCCAGCAGCCCACAGGGGACCCTGGTTGAAAAACTGTTTTTT
TRBV11-2,TRBJ1-4,.,.,CASSFGDNEKLFF,TGTGCCAGCAGCTTCGGCGATAATGAAAAACTGTTTTTT
TRBV7-3,TRBJ1-1,TRBD1,.,CASSLKGQGAGTEAFF,TGTGCCAGCAGCTTAAAGGGACAGGGGGCGGGCACTGAAGCTTTCTTT
TRBV5-1,TRBJ2-7,TRBD1,once,CASSKGQPLTYEQYF,TGCGCCAGCAGCAAGGGACAGCCATTAACCTACGAGCAGTACTTC
TRBV7-9,TRBJ1-4,.,.,CASSLAQAVEKLFF,TGTGCCAGCAGCTTAGCGCAGGCCGTTGAAAAACTGTTTTTT
TRBV6-1,TRBJ1-5,.,.,CASGNLRSNQPQHF,TGTGCCAGCGGGAACCTAAGGAGCAATCAGCCCCAGCATTTT
TRBV5-1,TRBJ2-7,.,.,CASSLTPVGSSYEQYF,TGCGCCAGCAGCTTGACCCCCGTGGGGAGCTCCTACGAGCAGTACTTC
TRBV30,TRBJ1-5,.,few,CAWSVIGSNQPQHF,TGTGCCTGGAGTGTCATTGGTAGCAATCAGCCCCAGCATTTT
TRBV7-8,TRBJ2-7,.,.,CASSLGGSSSYEQYF,TGTGCCAGCAGCTTAGGGGGGAGCAGCTCCTACGAGCAGTACTTC
TRBV7-9,TRBJ1-5,.,.,CASSLVEYQPQHF,TGTGCCAGCAGCTTGGTCGAGTACCAGCCCCAGCATTTT
TRBV7-9,TRBJ2-1,TRBD2,.,CASSLQTSFLEDEQFF,TGTGCCAGCAGCCTACAGACTAGCTTCCTCGAGGATGAGCAGTTCTTC
TRBV7-9,TRBJ2-3,.,.,CASSLASGTDTQYF,TGTGCCAGCAGCTTAGCTAGCGGAACAGATACGCAGTATTTT
TRBV2,TRBJ1-5,.,.,CASKRGDNSNQPQHF,TGTGCCAGCAAGAGGGGAGACAATAGCAATCAGCCCCAGCATTTT
TRBV14,TRBJ1-3,TRBD1,.,CASSHRGIGNTIYF,TGTGCCAGCAGCCACAGGGGGATTGGAAACACCATATATTTT
TRBV7-3,TRBJ2-2,.,.,CASSFRHGPGELFF,TGTGCCAGCAGCTTCCGCCATGGGCCCGGGGAGCTGTTTTTT
TRBV19,TRBJ2-1,TRBD1,.,CASSIDGTDSAYNEQFF,TGTGCCAGTAGTATAGACGGGACAGATTCCGCCTACAATGAGCAGTTCTTC
TRBV5-4,TRBJ1-2,.,once,CASSLVADYGYTF,TGTGCCAGCAGCTTGGTGGCTGACTATGGCTACACCTTC
TRBV15,TRBJ2-3,.,.,CATSGFGSSADTQYF,TGTGCCACCAGCGGGTTTGGGAGTTCCGCAGATACGCAGTATTTT
TRBV19,TRBJ2-1,.,few,CASSQLLANEQFF,TGTGCCAGTAGTCAGCTTCTAGCCAATGAGCAGTTCTTC
TRBV9,TRBJ2-5,.,.,CASSLSLQETQYF,TGTGCCAGCAGCTTAAGTCTCCAAGAGACCCAGTACTTC
TRBV5-5,TRBJ1-1,.,once,CASSFIGRNTEAFF,TGTGCCAGCAGCTTTATCGGCAGGAACACTGAAGCTTTCTTT
TRBV6-1,TRBJ2-3,TRBD2,once,CASSVELAGGQTDTQYF,TGTGCCAGCAGTGTCGAACTAGCGGGGGGGCAAACAGATACGCAGTATTTT
TRBV29-1,TRBJ2-3,.,.,CSVEKGLGTDTQYF,TGCAGCGTTGAAAAAGGGCTGGGGACAGATACGCAGTATTTT
TRBV4-1,TRBJ2-2,.,once,CASSSDGNTGELFF,TGCGCCAGCAGCTCAGACGGGAACACCGGGGAGCTGTTTTTT
TRBV7-2,TRBJ1-2,.,.,CASSPGQTPNYGYTF,TGTGCCAGCAGCCCCGGTCAAACCCCCAACTATGGCTACACCTTC
TRBV4-1,TRBJ1-5,TRBD1,once,CASSQVTGGQPQHF,TGCGCCAGCAGCCAAGTAACAGGGGGTCAGCCCCAGCATTTT
TRBV7-9,TRBJ1-5,.,.,CASSSSTDRGNQPQHF,TGTGCCAGCAGCTCCTCGACGGACAGAGGCAATCAGCCCCAGCATTTT
TRBV6-1,TRBJ1-4,TRBD1,.,CALRDRREKLFF,TGTGCTCTCCGGGACAGGCGCGAAAAACTGTTTTTT
TRBV30,TRBJ2-1,TRBD2,.,CAWIERGVDEQFF,TGTGCCTGGATCGAGCGGGGGGTTGACGAGCAGTTCTTC
TRBV2,TRBJ1-1,.,.,CASSSPGSIAFF,TGTGCCAGCAGTTCTCCAGGGAGCATTGCTTTCTTT
TRBV15,TRBJ2-4,TRBD1,.,CATSGRTGENIQYF,TGTGCCACCAGCGGTCGGACAGGAGAAAACATTCAGTACTTC
TRBV5-1,TRBJ1-5,.,few,CASKDSAKEPQHF,TGCGCCAGCAAGGACAGCGCCAAGGAGCCCCAGCATTTT
TRBV30,TRBJ2-5,TRBD2,.,CAWWTSRETQYF,TGTGCCTGGTGGACTAGCCGGGAGACCCAGTACTTC
TRBV5-1,TRBJ2-7,.,.,CASRDQGTSYEQYF,TGCGCCAGCAGGGACCAGGGTACGTCCTACGAGCAGTACTTC
TRBV7-2,TRBJ1-1,.,.,CASSFGGWGTEAFF,TGTGCCAGCAGCTTCGGGGGATGGGGCACTGAAGCTTTCTTT
TRBV11-3,TRBJ2-5,.,.,CASSLGGGNGETQYF,TGTGCCAGCAGCTTAGGGGGAGGCAACGGAGAGACCCAGTACTTC
TRBV4-1,TRBJ1-5,.,once,CASSQKVEVNQPQHF,TGCGCCAGCAGCCAAAAAGTTGAGGTTAATCAGCCCCAGCATTTT
TRBV10-3,TRBJ2-6,.,.,CAISESDAGRGSGANVLTF,TGTGCCATCAGTGAGTCGGACGCAGGGAGAGGTTCTGGGGCCAACGTCCTGACTTTC
TRBV19,TRBJ2-7,TRBD2,few,CASTKLGTSAGVMYF,TGTGCCAGTACCAAACTAGGGACTAGCGCAGGAGTGATGTACTTC
TRBV11-2,TRBJ2-1,TRBD2,.,CASSPRTSYENEQFF,TGTGCCAGCAGCCCAAGGACTAGTTACGAGAATGAGCAGTTCTTC
TRBV30,TRBJ2-1,.,.,CAWSPRRASYNEQFF,TGTGCCTGGAGTCCGAGGAGGGCATCCTACAATGAGCAGTTCTTC
TRBV2,TRBJ2-3,.,.,CASIIQPTDTQYF,TGTGCCAGTATCATCCAGCCTACAGATACGCAGTATTTT
TRBV7-2,TRBJ2-5,TRBD2,few,CASSPGLAGGESETQYF,TGTGCCAGCAGCCCCGGCCTAGCGGGAGGGGAGTCAGAGACCCAGTACTTC
TRBV5-1,TRBJ2-1,TRBD1,.,CASSLAGGAGNEQFF,TGCGCCAGCAGCTTGGCAGGGGGCGCGGGGAATGAGCAGTTCTTC
TRBV5-1,TRBJ2-7,TRBD2,.,CASSGGLANSYEQYF,TGCGCCAGCAGCGGGGGACTAGCGAACTCTTACGAGCAGTACTTC
TRBV19,TRBJ1-5,TRBD1,.,CASRTGQLLNQPQHF,TGTGCCAGTAGGACGGGACAGCTATTAAATCAGCCCCAGCATTTT
TRBV28,TRBJ2-7,TRBD1,.,CASSIPGGLPPREQYF,TGTGCCAGCAGTATACCAGGGGGCTTACCCCCTAGGGAGCAGTACTTC
TRBV6-6,TRBJ1-1,.,.,CASSYLAGRGTEAFF,TGTGCCAGCAGTTACTTAGCCGGGAGGGGCACTGAAGCTTTCTTT
TRBV5-1,TRBJ1-2,.,once,CASSLDGTYGYTF,TGCGCCAGCAGCTTGGACGGGACCTATGGCTACACCTTC
TRBV19,TRBJ1-5,.,.,CASSMRVYSNQPQHF,TGTGCCAGTAGTATGAGGGTCTATAGCAATCAGCCCCAGCATTTT